This TCR beta chain was obtained from a study of primary melanoma T cells and metastatic recurrence. For the study at large: Tumors were T2–T4 primary melanomas thicker than 1 mm.

Clones were sequenced by immunoSEQ multiplex PCR, and TCRdb holds only the in-frame ones, with some missing. This sample has hundreds of clones, with roughly 90% found just once. The sequencing input was melanoma tumor tissue. This sequence was found in a human donor with melanoma.

The CDR3 spells CASSVLQSYGYTF. The CDR3 DNA reads as TGTGCCAGTAGCGTCCTCCAGAGCTATGGCTACACCTTC. The gene calls are TRBV19 and TRBJ1-2; D is uncertain. The germline CDR1 and CDR2 sequences are LNHDA and SQIVND (reference sequence). The CDR3 extends over 13 amino acids. Trimming stripped 6 bases from V and 4 bases from J, with 12 bases between.